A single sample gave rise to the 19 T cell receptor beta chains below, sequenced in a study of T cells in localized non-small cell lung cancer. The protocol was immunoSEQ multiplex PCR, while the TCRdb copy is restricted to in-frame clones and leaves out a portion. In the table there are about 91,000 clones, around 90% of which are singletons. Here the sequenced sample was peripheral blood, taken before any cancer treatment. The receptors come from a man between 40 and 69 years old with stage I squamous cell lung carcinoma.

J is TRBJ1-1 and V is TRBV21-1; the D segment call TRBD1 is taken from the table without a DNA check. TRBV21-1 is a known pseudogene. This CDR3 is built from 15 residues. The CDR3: CASSKAGRTGTEAFF. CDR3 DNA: TGTGCCAGCAGCAAAGCGGGGAGGACAGGAACTGAAGCTTTCTTT.

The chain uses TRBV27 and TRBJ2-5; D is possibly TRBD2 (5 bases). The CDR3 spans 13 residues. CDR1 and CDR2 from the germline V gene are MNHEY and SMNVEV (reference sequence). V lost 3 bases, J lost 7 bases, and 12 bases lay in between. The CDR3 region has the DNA TGTGCCAGCAGTTTTCAGGTAGAGGGGACCCAGTACTTC. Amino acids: CASSFQVEGTQYF.

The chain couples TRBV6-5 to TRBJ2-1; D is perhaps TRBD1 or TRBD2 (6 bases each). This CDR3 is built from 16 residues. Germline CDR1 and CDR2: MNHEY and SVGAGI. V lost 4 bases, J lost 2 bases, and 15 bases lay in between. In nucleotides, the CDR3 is TGTGCCAGCAGTTCTGGCGGGACAATAACCTACAATGAGCAGTTCTTC. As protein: CASSSGGTITYNEQFF.

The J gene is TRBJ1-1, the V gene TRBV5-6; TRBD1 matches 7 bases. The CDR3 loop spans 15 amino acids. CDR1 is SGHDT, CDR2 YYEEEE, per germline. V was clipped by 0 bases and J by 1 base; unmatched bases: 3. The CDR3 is CASSLVGGPNTEAFF. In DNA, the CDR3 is TGTGCCAGCAGCTTGGTAGGGGGCCCGAACACTGAAGCTTTCTTT.

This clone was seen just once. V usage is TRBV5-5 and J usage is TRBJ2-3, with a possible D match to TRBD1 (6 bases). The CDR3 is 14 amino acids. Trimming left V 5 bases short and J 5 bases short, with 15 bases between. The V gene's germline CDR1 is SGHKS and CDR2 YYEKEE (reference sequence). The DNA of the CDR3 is TGTGCCAGCAGTAGACAGGTTCCGGGAGATACGCAGTATTTT. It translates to CASSRQVPGDTQYF.

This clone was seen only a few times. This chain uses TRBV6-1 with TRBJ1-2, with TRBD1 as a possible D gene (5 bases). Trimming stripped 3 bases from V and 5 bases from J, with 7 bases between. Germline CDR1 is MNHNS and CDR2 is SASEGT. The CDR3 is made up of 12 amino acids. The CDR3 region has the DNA TGTGCCAGCAGTGAGGAGGGGTATGGCTACACCTTC. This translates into CASSEEGYGYTF.

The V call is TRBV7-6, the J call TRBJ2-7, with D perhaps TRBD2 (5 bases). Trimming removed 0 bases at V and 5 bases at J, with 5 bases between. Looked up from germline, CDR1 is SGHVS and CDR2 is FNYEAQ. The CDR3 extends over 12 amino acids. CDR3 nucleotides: TGTGCCAGCAGCTTAGCCGGGGACGAGCAGTACTTC. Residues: CASSLAGDEQYF.

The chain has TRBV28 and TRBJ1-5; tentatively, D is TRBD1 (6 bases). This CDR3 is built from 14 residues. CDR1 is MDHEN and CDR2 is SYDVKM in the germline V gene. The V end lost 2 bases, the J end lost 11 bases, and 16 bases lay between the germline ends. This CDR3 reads CASSLRDNFEAQHF. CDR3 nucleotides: TGTGCCAGCAGTTTAAGGGACAACTTTGAAGCCCAGCATTTT.

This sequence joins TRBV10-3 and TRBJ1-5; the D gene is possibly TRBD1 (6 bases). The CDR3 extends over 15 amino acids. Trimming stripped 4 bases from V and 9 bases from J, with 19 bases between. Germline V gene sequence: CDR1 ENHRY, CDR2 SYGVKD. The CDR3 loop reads CAISGGGQRGGPQHF. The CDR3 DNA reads TGTGCCATCAGTGGTGGGGGCCAGCGCGGGGGGCCCCAGCATTTT.

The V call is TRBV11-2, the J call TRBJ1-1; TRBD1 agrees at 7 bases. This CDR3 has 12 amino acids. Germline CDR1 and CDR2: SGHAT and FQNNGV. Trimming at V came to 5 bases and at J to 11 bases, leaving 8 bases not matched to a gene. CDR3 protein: CASSQTQGKAFF. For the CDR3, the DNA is TGTGCCAGCAGCCAAACACAGGGGAAGGCTTTCTTT.

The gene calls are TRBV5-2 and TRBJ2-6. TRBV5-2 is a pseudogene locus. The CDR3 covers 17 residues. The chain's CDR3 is CASKLASTQSRANVLTF. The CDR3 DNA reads TGTGCCAGCAAATTGGCGAGTACACAAAGTCGGGCCAACGTCCTGACTTTC.

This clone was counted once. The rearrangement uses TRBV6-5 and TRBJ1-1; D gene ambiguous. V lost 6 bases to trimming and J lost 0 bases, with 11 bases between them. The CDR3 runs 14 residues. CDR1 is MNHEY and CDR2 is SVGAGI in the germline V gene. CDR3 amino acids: CASRLQSMNTEAFF. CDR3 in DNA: TGTGCCAGCAGGTTACAGAGTATGAACACTGAAGCTTTCTTT.

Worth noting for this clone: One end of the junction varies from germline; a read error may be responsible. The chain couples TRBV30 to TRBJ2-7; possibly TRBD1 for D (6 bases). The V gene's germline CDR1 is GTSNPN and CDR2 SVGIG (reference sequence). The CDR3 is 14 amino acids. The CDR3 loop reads CAWGVKDSPYEQYF. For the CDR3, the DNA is TGTGCCTGGGGTGTAAAGGACAGCCCCTACGAGCAGTACTTC.

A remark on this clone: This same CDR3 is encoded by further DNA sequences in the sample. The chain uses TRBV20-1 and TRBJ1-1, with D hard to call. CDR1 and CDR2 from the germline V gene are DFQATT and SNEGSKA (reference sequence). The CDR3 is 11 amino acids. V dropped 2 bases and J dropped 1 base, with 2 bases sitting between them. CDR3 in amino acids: CSARQNTEAFF. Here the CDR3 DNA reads TGCAGTGCTAGACAGAACACTGAAGCTTTCTTT.

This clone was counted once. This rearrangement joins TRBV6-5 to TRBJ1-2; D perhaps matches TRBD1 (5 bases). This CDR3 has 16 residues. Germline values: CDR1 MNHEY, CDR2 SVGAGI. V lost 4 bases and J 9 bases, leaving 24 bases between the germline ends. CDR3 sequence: CASSSPAFDRKMSYTF. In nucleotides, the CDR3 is TGTGCCAGCAGTTCCCCGGCCTTTGACAGAAAGATGAGCTACACCTTC.

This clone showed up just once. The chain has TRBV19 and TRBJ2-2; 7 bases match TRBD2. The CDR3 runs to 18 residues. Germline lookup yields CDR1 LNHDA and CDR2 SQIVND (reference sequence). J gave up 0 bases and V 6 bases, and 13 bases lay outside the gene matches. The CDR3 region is CASRRRSGELPNTGELFF. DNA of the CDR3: TGTGCCAGTAGACGTAGGAGCGGGGAGCTCCCGAACACCGGGGAGCTGTTTTTT.

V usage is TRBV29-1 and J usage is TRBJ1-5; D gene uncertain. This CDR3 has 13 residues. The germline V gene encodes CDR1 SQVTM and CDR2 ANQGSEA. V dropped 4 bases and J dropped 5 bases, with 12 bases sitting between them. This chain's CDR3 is CSVANSKDQPQHF. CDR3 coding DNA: TGCAGCGTTGCAAACAGCAAAGATCAGCCCCAGCATTTT. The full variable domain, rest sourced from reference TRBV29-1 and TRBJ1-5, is SAVISQKPSRDICQRGTSLTIQCQVDSQVTMMFWYRQQPGQSLTLIATANQGSEATYESGFVIDKFPISRPNLTFSTLTVSNMSPEDSSIYLCSVANSKDQPQHFGDGTRLSIL.

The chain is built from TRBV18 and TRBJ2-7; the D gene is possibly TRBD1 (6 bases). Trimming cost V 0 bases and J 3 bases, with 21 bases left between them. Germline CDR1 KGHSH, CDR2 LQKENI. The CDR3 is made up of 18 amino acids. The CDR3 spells CASSPPYPNRDINYEQYF. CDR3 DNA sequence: TGTGCCAGCTCACCACCTTATCCAAACCGGGACATAAACTACGAGCAGTACTTC.

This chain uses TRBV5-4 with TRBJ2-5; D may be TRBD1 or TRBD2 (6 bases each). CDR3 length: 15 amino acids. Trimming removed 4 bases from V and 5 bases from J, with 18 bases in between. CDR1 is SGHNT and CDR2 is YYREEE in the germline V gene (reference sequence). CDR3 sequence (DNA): TGTGCCAGCAGCGTCAGCGGAGGGGGTAGGGAGACCCAGTACTTC. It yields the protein CASSVSGGGRETQYF. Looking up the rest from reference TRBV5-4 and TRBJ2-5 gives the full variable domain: ETGVTQSPTHLIKTRGQQVTLRCSSQSGHNTVSWYQQALGQGPQFIFQYYREEENGRGNFPPRFSGLQFPNYSSELNVNALELDDSALYLCASSVSGGGRETQYFGPGTRLLVL.